What follows are 7 T cell receptor beta chains derived from one specimen sequenced in a study of T cell repertoires in cytomegalovirus infection. TCRdb used MiXCR to reprocess the reads, holding one entry per CDR3 protein. This sample yields more than 150,000 distinct CDR3 sequences, of which 17% are seen a single time; around 20% belongs to the top ten. Input material: CD8+ T cells from PBMCs. The receptors come from a human donor in good health (CMV status not recorded). Some clones in this sample may be carry-over from other donors' samples.

The table lists this clonotype with a few counts. The genes are TRBV7-8 and TRBJ2-2; a possible D gene is TRBD1 (6 bases). The CDR3 is 17 amino acids. Germline assignment: CDR1 SGHVS and CDR2 FQNEAQ. V gave up 5 bases and J gave up 6 bases, with 22 bases separating them. CDR3 nucleotide sequence: TGTGCCAGCAGCACCAAGGACAGCAGGAATAAGGCCGGGGAGCTGTTTTTT. It specifies CASSTKDSRNKAGELFF.

The rearrangement joins TRBV7-3 to TRBJ2-7, with a weak D call TRBD2 (5 bases). The CDR3 runs to 15 residues. Germline-derived CDR1 and CDR2 are SGHTA and FQGTGA. The V end was cut by 3 bases, the J end by 2 bases, with 14 bases between. CDR3 in DNA: TGTGCCAGCAGCTTCGCCGACGGAGGACCCTACGAGCAGTACTTC. Protein: CASSFADGGPYEQYF.

The chain combines TRBV6-6 with TRBJ2-1; D gene uncertain. The CDR3 runs 15 residues. Trimming took off 2 bases at V and 6 bases at J, with 14 bases between the two ends. Germline V gene sequence: CDR1 MNHNY, CDR2 SVGAGI (reference sequence). The CDR3 reads CASSYAPAVGNEQFF. CDR3 sequence (DNA): TGTGCCAGCAGTTACGCCCCGGCGGTAGGCAATGAGCAGTTCTTC.

The chain joins TRBV3-1 to TRBJ2-1; unclear D gene. The V end lost 3 bases, the J end lost 9 bases, and 9 bases lay between the germline ends. The CDR3 consists of 12 residues. In germline, CDR1 is LGHDT, CDR2 YNNKEL (reference sequence). DNA of the CDR3: TGTGCCAGCAGCCAGGGAACTCCTGAGCAGTTCTTC. Its translation: CASSQGTPEQFF.

The chain uses TRBV7-6 and TRBJ1-6; D unresolved. Germline V lookup: CDR1 SGHVS, CDR2 FNYEAQ. This CDR3 is 17 amino acids long. Trimming removed 5 bases from V and 6 bases from J, with 20 bases in between. The CDR3 DNA follows: TGTGCCAGCAGCCCACGGGGTTGGGGTGCGATTAATTCACCCCTCCACTTT. The encoded protein is CASSPRGWGAINSPLHF.

The chain uses TRBV7-2 and TRBJ1-3, with D maybe TRBD1 (5 bases). V lost 5 bases, J lost 1 base, and 9 bases lay in between. This CDR3 is 14 amino acids long. The V gene's germline CDR1 is SGHTA and CDR2 FQGNSA. CDR3 loop: CASSAGGSGNTIYF. CDR3 coding DNA: TGTGCCAGCAGCGCCGGGGGGTCTGGAAACACCATATATTTT.

This clonotype was seen only a few times. Here the CDR3 DNA reads TGTGCCAGCAGCCATCCGACAGGGCGCCTGAACACTGAAGCTTTCTTT. It translates to CASSHPTGRLNTEAFF. The chain employs TRBV14 and TRBJ1-1, with 7 bases aligning to TRBD1. The germline CDR1 and CDR2 sequences are SGHDN and FVKESK. J gave up 0 bases and V 3 bases, and 7 bases lay outside the gene matches. This CDR3 region has 16 residues.